The rows below give T cell receptor beta chains drawn from one sample of a study of cytomegalovirus exposure and HLA in healthy donors. Libraries were prepared by immunoSEQ multiplex PCR; TCRdb keeps only in-frame clonotypes and omits some of them. This table has 160,000 or so clones, around 82% appearing once. Sequencing was performed on PBMCs. The receptors originated from a man between 25 and 39 years old in good health and CMV-seronegative. CDR3s include the opening cysteine and the closing phenylalanine or tryptophan. Fields, in order: clone size, V gene, D gene, J gene, CDR3 DNA, CDR3 protein. D genes are given only for firm matches. Only some rows state a clone size, as once, few, many or a class for expanded clones.

-	TRBV5-6	TRBD1	TRBJ1-6	TGTGCCAGCAGCTTCGGGACAGATAATTCACCCCTCCACTTT	CASSFGTDNSPLHF
-	TRBV7-9	-	TRBJ1-1	TGTGCCAGCAGCTTAGGTGGGGGCTGGAGTGAGGCTTTCTTT	CASSLGGGWSEAFF
once	TRBV9	TRBD1	TRBJ1-2	TGTGCCAGCAGCGTAGCTGACAGGGACTTCTATGGCTACACCTTC	CASSVADRDFYGYTF
-	TRBV5-1	TRBD2	TRBJ2-1	TGCGCCAGCAGCTGGAAAGACCCGTGGAGGGCGGGAGTGTACAATGAGCAGTTCTTC	CASSWKDPWRAGVYNEQFF
-	TRBV7-2	TRBD1	TRBJ1-4	TGTGCCAGCAGCTACAGGACAGGTGGTGAAAAACTGTTTTTT	CASSYRTGGEKLFF
-	TRBV13	TRBD1	TRBJ2-7	TGTGCCAGCAGTTGGGGGACAGGGTCCTACGAGCAGTACTTC	CASSWGTGSYEQYF
-	TRBV28	TRBD1	TRBJ1-2	TGTGCCAGCAGTTTCTCCGACAGGGGGCTAGGCTATGGCTACACCTTC	CASSFSDRGLGYGYTF
-	TRBV5-1	TRBD2	TRBJ2-3	TGCGCCAGCAGCTTAGGTCCTAGCGGGAGAGGTGCAGATACGCAGTATTTT	CASSLGPSGRGADTQYF
-	TRBV27	TRBD2	TRBJ2-3	TGTGCCAGCAGCCTACGGTATAAGCGGGAGAGGGGAACAGATACGCAGTATTTT	CASSLRYKRERGTDTQYF
-	TRBV5-1	-	TRBJ1-4	TGCGCCAGCAGGGCGGGCGGGACGGTGGGTGAAAAACTGTTTTTT	CASRAGGTVGEKLFF
once	TRBV10-2	-	TRBJ2-5	TGCGCCAGCAGTGAGTCAGCGGGCCGGGAGACCCAGTACTTC	CASSESAGRETQYF
-	TRBV5-6	TRBD1	TRBJ2-6	TGTGCCAGCAGCTTGGACAGGGGTGGGGCCAACGTCCTGACTTTC	CASSLDRGGANVLTF
-	TRBV29-1	TRBD1	TRBJ2-7	TGCAGCGTGACGACAGGGGGAACCTACGAGCAGTACTTC	CSVTTGGTYEQYF
-	TRBV30	TRBD2	TRBJ2-7	TGTGCCTGGAGTGTGGGGGGGGTAGCCTACGAGCAGTACTTC	CAWSVGGVAYEQYF
-	TRBV5-6	-	TRBJ1-4	TGTGCCAGCAGCTTGGGGGAGTATCAAGAACTGTTTTTT	CASSLGEYQELFF
-	TRBV5-1	-	TRBJ1-1	TGCGCCAGCAGCTTGGCCTTAGGGGCTGAAGCTTTCTTT	CASSLALGAEAFF
once	TRBV4-2	-	TRBJ2-3	TGTGCCAGCAGCCAAGTGTCCCGGCGGGATACGCAGTATTTT	CASSQVSRRDTQYF
-	TRBV5-6	TRBD2	TRBJ2-5	TGTGCCAGCAGCCCCATCCGTACTAGCGGGGGCACGGAGACCCAGTACTTC	CASSPIRTSGGTETQYF
once	TRBV6-6	TRBD1	TRBJ2-7	TGTGCCAGCAGTTCATCGACAGGGGGCGGATACGAGCAGTACTTC	CASSSSTGGGYEQYF
-	TRBV6-5	TRBD1	TRBJ2-7	TGTGCCAGCAGTTACCGGGACAGGGCCTACGAGCAGTACTTC	CASSYRDRAYEQYF
-	TRBV18	TRBD2	TRBJ2-7	TGTGCCAGCTCACCCCTTCCGGGACTAGCGGGAGGAATCGCCTACGAGCAGTACTTC	CASSPLPGLAGGIAYEQYF
-	TRBV30	-	TRBJ2-7	TGTGCCTGTTCGGGGGTCCCCTACGAGCAGTACTTC	CACSGVPYEQYF
once	TRBV4-1	-	TRBJ2-7	TGCGCCAGCAGCTTCGACACCCTCTACGAGCAGTACTTC	CASSFDTLYEQYF
-	TRBV2	TRBD2	TRBJ2-5	TGTGCCAGCAGTGACGACTCTAGCGGGGGGAGTAAACAAGAGACCCAGTACTTC	CASSDDSSGGSKQETQYF
-	TRBV7-3	TRBD1	TRBJ2-3	TGTGCCAGCAGCAAAACCGGGACAGGGGGCGCAGATACGCAGTATTTT	CASSKTGTGGADTQYF
-	TRBV7-9	TRBD1	TRBJ1-1	TGTTCCAGCAGCCCTGCGGACAGGGGGTTGTGGAACACTGAAGCTTTCTTT	CSSSPADRGLWNTEAFF
-	TRBV9	TRBD2	TRBJ2-5	TGTGCCAGCAGCACGAGGACTAGCTGGGGAGAGACCCAGTACTTC	CASSTRTSWGETQYF
-	TRBV2	-	TRBJ1-1	TGTGCCAGCAGCCCTCGGGCAGGGCGGAACACTGAAGCTTTCTTT	CASSPRAGRNTEAFF
-	TRBV27	-	TRBJ1-2	TGTGCCAGCAGTTTATCCGGGGAATACTATGGCTACACCTTC	CASSLSGEYYGYTF
few	TRBV6-6	-	TRBJ1-1	TGTGCTATGAGGGGGGGGGCTTTCTTT	CAMRGGAFF
few	TRBV5-4	-	TRBJ1-1	TGTGCCAGCATCCAAACCACGAGGGGGAGGAACACTGAAGCTTTCTTT	CASIQTTRGRNTEAFF
once	TRBV7-8	TRBD2	TRBJ2-3	TGTGCCAGCAGCTTAGGACTAGCGGCCACAGATACGCAGTATTTT	CASSLGLAATDTQYF
-	TRBV15	TRBD1	TRBJ1-5	TGTGCCACCAGCAGACCGGGACAGGGATACCATCAGCCCCAGCATTTT	CATSRPGQGYHQPQHF
-	TRBV5-1	-	TRBJ2-7	TGCGCCAGCAGCTTGGAAGGGGTCTACGAGCAGTACTTC	CASSLEGVYEQYF
-	TRBV7-9	TRBD1	TRBJ2-3	TGTGCCACCTTTCCCGTTATTTACAGGGGAGATACGCAGTATTTT	CATFPVIYRGDTQYF
-	TRBV25-1	TRBD1	TRBJ1-1	TGTGCCAGCAGGAATCAGGGGGCCGGCACTGAAGCTTTCTTT	CASRNQGAGTEAFF
-	TRBV27	TRBD1	TRBJ1-2	TGTGCCAGCAGTTTATCAGGGGGCGGCTATGGCTACACCTTC	CASSLSGGGYGYTF
-	TRBV30	TRBD2	TRBJ2-5	TGTGCCTGGAGCGGGAGGGCCGGTGAGACCCAGTACTTC	CAWSGRAGETQYF
-	TRBV28	TRBD2	TRBJ2-3	TGTGCCAGCAGTCGAGCGGGAGGGCACACAGATACGCAGTATTTT	CASSRAGGHTDTQYF
-	TRBV4-3	-	TRBJ2-1	TGCGCCAGCAGCCAAGGGGTACCCAGGGATGAGCAGTTCTTC	CASSQGVPRDEQFF
-	TRBV2	-	TRBJ1-2	TGTGCCAGCAGTGAATTAGGAGTGGACTATGGCTACACCTTC	CASSELGVDYGYTF
once	TRBV7-2	-	TRBJ1-5	TGTGCCAGCAGCTTACGCGGGAATCAGCCCCAGCATTTT	CASSLRGNQPQHF
-	TRBV6-1	TRBD1	TRBJ1-1	TGTGCCAGCTGTGGGCGGCCGGGGACAGGGAACACTGAAGCTTTCTTT	CASCGRPGTGNTEAFF